This passage covers 20 T cell receptor beta chains from one sample sequenced in a study of naive and memory T cell subsets. Two oligonucleotides, mixed equimolar, formed the beta constant-region primer covering TRBC1 and TRBC2. TCRdb ran MiXCR on the UMI-ligation and nested PCR reads and lists one entry per CDR3 protein. The sample holds some 150,000 distinct CDR3 sequences, 15% to 20% seen once. The sample was naive CD4+ T cells from blood. These receptors were collected from a human donor in good health.

This chain connects TRBV19 to TRBJ2-7; 7 bases fit TRBD1. The CDR3 has 17 amino acids. The ends lost 4 bases at V and 4 bases at J; junction bases unmatched: 16. Germline CDR1 LNHDA, CDR2 SQIVND (reference sequence). The CDR3 region has the DNA TGTGCCAGTAGTACTGGATTTGCAGGGGGATTGGGATACGAGCAGTACTTC. The encoded protein is CASSTGFAGGLGYEQYF.

In its sample, this clonotype was seen a few times. The chain has TRBV10-1 and TRBJ2-7, with TRBD2 identical over 13 bases. Germline assignment: CDR1 WNHNN and CDR2 SYGVQD (reference sequence). The trim removed 6 bases at V and 1 base at J, leaving 3 bases unmatched. The CDR3 runs 15 residues. In DNA form, the CDR3 reads TGCGCCAGCAGCAGGACTAGCGGGGGATCCTACGAGCAGTACTTC. Translation gives CASSRTSGGSYEQYF.

This clonotype was detected only a few times. The V gene is TRBV20-1, the J gene TRBJ2-7; no definite D call. Trimming shortened V by 5 bases and J by 1 base, and 12 bases separated the two germline ends. The CDR3 sequence is 13 residues long. Germline V gene lookup returns CDR1 DFQATT and CDR2 SNEGSKA (reference sequence). The CDR3 DNA reads TGCAGTGCTGCCCACCCCGCATCCTACGAGCAGTACTTC. As protein: CSAAHPASYEQYF.

This clonotype was detected a few times. This chain links TRBV3-1 with TRBJ2-7, with a tentative D call TRBD2 (6 bases). The CDR3 totals 14 residues. Trimming pared 2 bases from V and 7 bases from J, leaving 15 bases between. Germline CDR1 LGHDT, CDR2 YNNKEL (reference sequence). The CDR3 loop is CASSQSGPTGEQYF. CDR3 in DNA: TGTGCCAGCAGCCAAAGCGGGCCTACGGGAGAGCAGTACTTC.

The chain joins TRBV20-1 to TRBJ2-7, with 7 bases matching TRBD1. The CDR3 spans 14 residues. Germline V lookup: CDR1 DFQATT, CDR2 SNEGSKA (reference sequence). J lost 0 bases, V lost 4 bases, and 6 bases had no gene match. CDR3 coding DNA: TGCAGTGCTACGACAGGGCTCGTCTCCTACGAGCAGTACTTC. Translation gives CSATTGLVSYEQYF.

The table lists this clonotype with a few counts. The V gene is TRBV6-5, the J gene TRBJ2-3, with 10 nucleotides matching TRBD2. The V and J ends lost 2 bases and 0 bases, in that order; junction bases with no gene match: 2. Germline CDR1 is MNHEY and CDR2 is SVGAGI. CDR3 length: 16 amino acids. The CDR3 sequence is CASSYVAGGSTDTQYF. The CDR3 DNA follows: TGTGCCAGCAGTTACGTAGCGGGAGGCAGCACAGATACGCAGTATTTT.

The chain couples TRBV28 to TRBJ2-1, with 8 positions matching TRBD1. The CDR3 consists of 15 residues. The V segment lost 4 bases and the J segment 8 bases; nucleotides outside the gene matches: 10. CDR1 and CDR2 from the germline V gene are MDHEN and SYDVKM. The CDR3 protein is CASSSGGQGFDEQFF. CDR3 in DNA: TGTGCCAGCAGTTCGGGTGGACAGGGCTTCGATGAGCAGTTCTTC.

This chain uses TRBV6-6 with TRBJ1-5; unclear D gene. Trimming cost V 3 bases and J 0 bases, with 15 bases left between them. In germline, CDR1 is MNHNY, CDR2 SVGAGI (reference sequence). This CDR3 has 17 residues. CDR3 DNA sequence: TGTGCCAGCAGTTATCCACTGACGGCAAATAGCAATCAGCCCCAGCATTTT. Translated: CASSYPLTANSNQPQHF.

This sequence joins TRBV28 and TRBJ2-1, with TRBD1 matching over 9 bases. The CDR3 sequence is 15 residues long. V lost 5 bases, J lost 1 base, and 3 bases stayed unmatched. Germline V CDR1 and CDR2: MDHEN, SYDVKM. This CDR3 reads CASSTGGGSYNEQFF. In DNA form, the CDR3 reads TGTGCCAGCAGTACAGGGGGCGGATCCTACAATGAGCAGTTCTTC. Full variable domain (missing parts from reference TRBV28 and TRBJ2-1): DVKVTQSSRYLVKRTGEKVFLECVQDMDHENMFWYRQDPGLGLRLIYFSYDVKMKEKGDIPEGYSVSREKKERFSLILESASTNQTSMYLCASSTGGGSYNEQFFGPGTRLTVL.

The chain has TRBV6-2 or TRBV6-3 and TRBJ1-2, with D unresolved. V was clipped by 2 bases and J by 4 bases, with 11 bases between them. Looked up from germline, CDR1 is MNHEY and CDR2 is SVGEGT. There are 14 residues in the CDR3. The CDR3 DNA follows: TGTGCCAGCAGTTACCGGCCCCTCATCTATGGCTACACCTTC. Translation: CASSYRPLIYGYTF.

This clonotype was seen only a few times. The CDR3 nucleotides read TGTGCCAGCAGACAAGGACAGGGGGACTCCTACGAGCAGTACTTC. Its translation is CASRQGQGDSYEQYF. The rearrangement links TRBV7-6 to TRBJ2-7, with 10 bases that match TRBD1. Trimming took 6 bases from V and 0 from J; bases not matched to a gene: 5. Germline CDR1 is SGHVS and CDR2 is FNYEAQ. The CDR3 sequence is 15 residues long.

CDR3 sequence (DNA): TGTGCCAGCAGCTTAGATTCGGGAAACACAGATACGCAGTATTTT. Its translation: CASSLDSGNTDTQYF. The chain combines TRBV7-9 with TRBJ2-3; perhaps TRBD2 as D (5 bases). Germline CDR1 is SEHNR and CDR2 is FQNEAQ (reference sequence). The CDR3 is 15 residues long. V lost 1 base and J 2 bases, leaving 10 bases between the germline ends.

This clonotype was found many times. The chain links TRBV6-4 to TRBJ2-2, with D perhaps matching TRBD2 (5 bases). The CDR3 totals 14 residues. Trimming pared 4 bases from V and 7 bases from J, leaving 13 bases between. Germline values: CDR1 MRHNA, CDR2 SNTAGT. The CDR3 DNA follows: TGTGCCAGCAGTGTTAGTTCGGGGAACGGGGAGCTGTTTTTT. Protein: CASSVSSGNGELFF.

This clonotype has only a few counts. The rearrangement uses TRBV5-1 and TRBJ2-7; D might be TRBD1 or TRBD2, each matching 5 bases. CDR1 is SGHRS, CDR2 YFSETQ, per germline. The V gene lost 2 bases and the J gene lost 6 bases, with 15 bases spanning the gap. CDR3 size: 14 residues. Here the CDR3 DNA reads TGCGCCAGCAGCTTCCGGGACCCAAACGCCGAGCAGTACTTC. Protein sequence: CASSFRDPNAEQYF.

This clonotype was found many times. The gene calls are TRBV7-9 and TRBJ2-5; no clear D. Trimming shortened V by 1 base and J by 2 bases, and 5 bases separated the two germline ends. Looked up from germline, CDR1 is SEHNR and CDR2 is FQNEAQ (reference sequence). This CDR3 is 13 amino acids long. CDR3 sequence reads: CASSLGVQETQYF. The DNA of the CDR3 is TGTGCCAGCAGCTTAGGGGTTCAAGAGACCCAGTACTTC.

This chain uses TRBV28 with TRBJ2-1, with 10 bases fitting TRBD2. The V gene end was trimmed by 4 bases and the J gene end by 9 bases; junction bases not matched to a gene: 6. The CDR3 is 14 amino acids. The germline V gene encodes CDR1 MDHEN and CDR2 SYDVKM. The DNA for the CDR3 is TGTGCCAGCAGTTCTAGCGGGAGCACGGGTGAGCAGTTCTTC. It codes for CASSSSGSTGEQFF.

The chain recombines TRBV5-5 with TRBJ2-5; 7 bases map to TRBD2. Germline assignment: CDR1 SGHKS and CDR2 YYEKEE (reference sequence). There are 16 residues in the CDR3. V was clipped by 3 bases and J by 0 bases; unmatched bases: 8. The CDR3 loop reads CASSSGLAANQETQYF. Here the CDR3 DNA reads TGTGCCAGCAGCTCGGGGCTAGCGGCAAACCAAGAGACCCAGTACTTC.

The chain recombines TRBV5-1 with TRBJ2-7, with 8 bases matching TRBD2. The CDR3 totals 16 residues. V shed 1 base and J 4 bases; nucleotides not matched to a gene: 10. CDR1 and CDR2 (germline): SGHRS, YFSETQ. The CDR3 is CASSLRTGGPPYEQYF. Here the CDR3 DNA reads TGCGCCAGCAGCTTGAGGACGGGAGGGCCACCTTACGAGCAGTACTTC.

This clonotype was detected only a few times. The chain employs TRBV5-1 and TRBJ2-7; D is perhaps TRBD1 (5 bases). The CDR3 has 13 amino acids. Germline V CDR1 and CDR2: SGHRS, YFSETQ. The ends were cut back, 2 bases at V and 5 bases at J, with 11 bases in the middle. The CDR3 protein is CASSFPGIHEQYF. CDR3 bases: TGCGCCAGCAGCTTTCCAGGGATTCACGAGCAGTACTTC.

This clonotype turned up a few times. Sequence at one end of the junction differs from germline and may be a read error. The chain is built from TRBV11-2 and TRBJ2-1, with 12 bases aligning to TRBD2. The CDR3 covers 16 residues. Germline CDR1 reads SGHAT; CDR2 reads FQNNGV. The CDR3 region is CASSLRGTSGSDEQFF. CDR3 nucleotide sequence: TGTGCTAGCAGCTTAAGAGGGACTAGCGGGTCCGATGAGCAGTTCTTC.